This T cell receptor beta chain is from a study of Graves' ophthalmopathy and Graves' hyperthyroidism. Amplification from RNA transcripts yielded the TCR beta CDR3 regions. First-round RT-PCR relied on HTBI primers, and a second-round multiplex PCR came next. TCRdb independently ran MiXCR on the multiplex PCR reads; one entry per CDR3 protein. The repertoire holds 600,000 to 950,000 distinct CDR3 sequences, with roughly 41% as singletons. Disease in donors with ophthalmopathy had moderate-to-severe activity, CAS ≥3, NOSPECS ≥4 and under 3 months' duration. Trimming left V 0 bases short and J 5 bases short, with 16 bases between. The CDR3 extends over 16 amino acids. Per the germline V gene, CDR1 is LNHNV and CDR2 is YYDKDF (reference sequence). This clonotype was observed at least ten times.

The specimen was peripheral blood. The chain carries TRBV15 and TRBJ1-1; the D gene is possibly TRBD1 (6 bases). The source is an adult man with Graves' ophthalmopathy. The CDR3 sequence: CATSRDRNRAGTEAFF. As DNA, the CDR3 is TGTGCCACCAGCAGAGATCGGAACAGGGCGGGTACTGAAGCTTTCTTT.